The clone carrying this T cell receptor (beta chain) was seen a few times. The antigen remains unidentified. These data belong to a study of T-cell memory formation after mild COVID-19. The study, taken as a whole, reports: The SARS-CoV-2 specificity of second-wave clones reaching peak at day 37 remained unverified. Detection of some responders pre-infection suggested pre-existing cross-reactive memory T cells participated. Clones contracting over day 15 to 85 were CD4/CD8 balanced, with later expanders leaning CD4+.

Each CDR3 protein gets one entry after TCRdb re-called the 5' RACE reads with MiXCR. The sample yields roughly 500,000 distinct CDR3 sequences, roughly 22% seen once. This CDR3 contains 15 residues. The germline CDR1 and CDR2 sequences are SGHRS and YFSETQ. Between the trimmed V and J ends, which lost 4 bases and 0 bases, there was a span of 14 bases. This clonotype was obtained from an adult woman who had mild COVID-19 (a few samples of this study predate the infection). Cell type and time point are not known. Sequenced: PBMCs or a T cell subset sorted from them (not recorded which). This chain joins TRBV5-1 and TRBJ2-7; weak D call: TRBD1 (6 bases). This chain's CDR3 is CASSVDSGYSYEQYF. CDR3 in DNA: TGCGCCAGCAGCGTGGACAGCGGCTACTCCTACGAGCAGTACTTC.